This T cell receptor beta chain emerged from a study of CD8 T cells in ankylosing spondylitis. Study-wide results and limits: About 8 highly homologous variants made up a TCR beta motif, and this motif appeared characteristic of ankylosing spondylitis blood.

As for this clonotype: Its antigen is not known.

Quantitative barcoded 5'-RACE was used to prepare TCR beta libraries. TCRdb re-called the 5' RACE reads through MiXCR, storing one row per CDR3 protein. The table lists about 390,000 distinct CDR3 sequences, under 25% of them singletons. The CDR3 length is 14 residues. With V trimmed by 3 bases and J by 5 bases, 5 bases remained unmatched. Germline CDR1 is SGHVS and CDR2 is FQNEAQ. The chain carries TRBV7-8 and TRBJ2-7, with 9 bases matching TRBD1. The specimen was blood, either unsorted or a sorted T cell fraction (not recorded which). The TCR originated in a male donor with ankylosing spondylitis. CDR3 DNA: TGTGCCAGCAGCTTGGGGACAGGGCTAAACGAGCAGTACTTC. Amino acid sequence: CASSLGTGLNEQYF.